The rows below give T cell receptor beta chains drawn from one sample of a study of T cells in localized non-small cell lung cancer. The assay was immunoSEQ multiplex PCR, and TCRdb's table has in-frame clones only and misses some. In the table there are 20,000 to 25,000 clones, about four fifths of which are singletons. Sequences were derived from peripheral blood, sampled before any cancer treatment. The receptors originated from a man aged 40 to 70 with stage I lung adenocarcinoma. CDR3s include the opening cysteine and the closing phenylalanine or tryptophan. The D gene is left open where the match is weak. Only some rows state a clone size, as once, few, many or a class for expanded clones.

>TRBV29-1|NA|once|TRBJ1-2
CSVSPDIYGYTF
TGCAGCGTCTCCCCCGACATCTATGGCTACACCTTC
>TRBV25-1|NA|once|TRBJ2-5
CASAVTGGPGETQYF
TGTGCCAGCGCGGTGACGGGTGGGCCAGGGGAGACCCAGTACTTC
>TRBV6-5|TRBD2|NA|TRBJ2-5
CASRTGLAVQETQYF
TGTGCCAGCAGGACGGGACTAGCGGTACAAGAGACCCAGTACTTC
>TRBV6-5|TRBD1|NA|TRBJ2-2
CASSRQGTTGELFF
TGTGCCAGCAGCCGACAGGGGACCACCGGGGAGCTGTTTTTT
>TRBV19|TRBD1|NA|TRBJ1-1
CASRRTGGDPEAFF
TGTGCCAGTAGGAGGACAGGGGGGGACCCTGAAGCTTTCTTT
>TRBV5-6|NA|NA|TRBJ2-3
CASSLASERSTDTQYF
TGTGCCAGCAGCTTGGCCTCAGAGAGGAGCACAGATACGCAGTATTTT
>TRBV27|TRBD1|NA|TRBJ1-4
CASSPTRNRGGLKRTNEKLFF
TGTGCCAGCAGTCCGACCAGGAACAGGGGAGGGCTGAAAAGAACTAATGAAAAACTGTTTTTT
>TRBV4-1|TRBD2|NA|TRBJ2-1
CASSQETSGGAHEQFF
TGCGCCAGCAGCCAAGAAACTAGCGGGGGGGCACATGAGCAGTTCTTC
>TRBV19|TRBD1|NA|TRBJ2-7
CASSIPGTGGFEQYF
TGTGCCAGTAGTATTCCGGGGACAGGGGGCTTCGAGCAGTACTTC
>TRBV18|TRBD1|NA|TRBJ1-4
CASSLDRGRVNEKLFF
TGTGCCAGCTCCTTGGACAGGGGGCGAGTAAATGAAAAACTGTTTTTT
>TRBV18|NA|NA|TRBJ2-5
CASSPRLAGFEETQYF
TGTGCCAGCTCACCACGATTGGCAGGATTCGAGGAGACCCAGTACTTC
>TRBV9|NA|NA|TRBJ2-3
CASSEGVGTTQYF
TGTGCCAGCAGCGAGGGTGTCGGGACTACGCAGTATTTT
>TRBV4-1|NA|NA|TRBJ2-6
CASSKEPQSRANVLTF
TGCGCCAGCAGCAAAGAACCACAAAGTCGGGCCAACGTCCTGACTTTC
>TRBV28|TRBD2|once|TRBJ2-2
CASSPGLVSGLNTGELFF
TGTGCCAGCAGTCCGGGACTAGTGAGTGGGTTGAACACCGGGGAGCTGTTTTTT
>TRBV6-1|NA|NA|TRBJ2-7
CASSARGPYEQYF
TGTGCCAGCAGTGCCAGGGGCCCTTACGAGCAGTACTTC
>TRBV9|NA|NA|TRBJ2-3
CASSGSLDTQYF
TGTGCCAGCAGCGGCTCACTAGATACGCAGTATTTT
>TRBV6-5|TRBD2|few|TRBJ2-7
CASSLAGLGEQYF
TGTGCCAGCAGTTTAGCGGGACTGGGAGAGCAGTACTTC
>TRBV5-1|NA|few|TRBJ2-2
CASRVGAQNTGELFF
TGCGCCAGCAGGGTGGGCGCTCAAAACACCGGGGAGCTGTTTTTT
>TRBV18|TRBD1|NA|TRBJ1-5
CASSPYRQGASYAQPQHF
TGTGCCAGCTCACCATATCGACAGGGGGCGAGTTACGCTCAGCCCCAGCATTTT
>TRBV7-8|NA|NA|TRBJ2-1
CASSTFWGVNDEQFF
TGTGCCAGCAGTACCTTTTGGGGAGTTAACGATGAGCAGTTCTTC
>TRBV7-8|TRBD1|NA|TRBJ2-1
CASSRIIISDRGENNEQFF
TGTGCCAGCAGCCGAATCATTATTTCGGACAGGGGGGAAAACAATGAGCAGTTCTTC
>TRBV6-5|NA|NA|TRBJ1-1
CASSYSQGVTEAFF
TGTGCCAGCAGTTACTCGCAGGGAGTCACTGAAGCTTTCTTT
>TRBV5-6|NA|NA|TRBJ1-2
CASSPRKDGYGYTF
TGTGCCAGCAGCCCCCGGAAGGACGGATATGGCTACACCTTC
>TRBV30|NA|NA|TRBJ2-7
CAWNSGGGTVGAGAYEQYF
TGTGCCTGGAATTCGGGTGGGGGGACAGTTGGGGCCGGGGCCTACGAGCAGTACTTC
>TRBV5-4|NA|NA|TRBJ2-2
CASSQDLSGYANTGELFF
TGTGCCAGCAGCCAAGATCTATCCGGGTACGCGAACACCGGGGAGCTGTTTTTT
>TRBV6-5|TRBD1|NA|TRBJ1-3
CASSPTGGFGNTIYF
TGTGCCAGCAGCCCAACAGGGGGCTTCGGAAACACCATATATTTT
>TRBV5-1|TRBD2|NA|TRBJ2-2
CASSLAAGVNTGELFF
TGCGCCAGCAGCTTGGCAGCGGGGGTGAACACCGGGGAGCTGTTTTTT
>TRBV2|NA|medium-sized|TRBJ1-6
CASDRNSPLHF
TGTGCCAGCGACAGGAATTCACCCCTCCACTTT
>TRBV28|NA|NA|TRBJ2-1
CASSNLGRGRTYNEQFF
TGTGCCAGCAGTAATCTCGGTCGGGGGAGGACCTACAATGAGCAGTTCTTC
>TRBV1|NA|NA|TRBJ2-1
CTSSQESGTSGGWYNEQFF
TGCACCAGCAGCCAAGAGTCCGGGACTAGCGGGGGGTGGTACAATGAGCAGTTCTTC
>TRBV11-2|NA|NA|TRBJ1-4
CASTEEGREKLFF
TGTGCCAGCACCGAGGAGGGTAGGGAAAAACTGTTTTTT